Listed below are T cell receptor beta chains from one sample, sequenced in a study of OX40 agonist ivuxolimab in advanced cancers. The table came from immunoSEQ multiplex PCR; TCRdb's copy has only in-frame clones and leaves some out. Seen here are about 43,000 clones, approximately 90% observed once, and the top ten hold 20% to 30%. Sample: CD4+ or CD8+ T cells sorted from blood, taken in a trial of the OX40 agonist ivuxolimab. The receptors come from an adult with an advanced solid tumor such as melanoma, head and neck, liver or kidney cancer. CDR3s include the opening cysteine and the closing phenylalanine or tryptophan. A D gene is named only where the DNA matches it firmly. Some rows have no size entry. The others give once, few or many, or a class for an expanded clone.

J gene	V gene	D gene	clone size	CDR3 protein	CDR3 DNA
TRBJ2-3	TRBV5-1	NA	NA	CASSLAWGDGGTDTQYF	TGCGCCAGCAGCTTGGCATGGGGGGATGGAGGCACAGATACGCAGTATTTT
TRBJ2-1	TRBV4-1	NA	NA	CASSQFRGNEQFF	TGCGCCAGCAGCCAATTCAGGGGCAATGAGCAGTTCTTC
TRBJ1-3	TRBV30	TRBD1	NA	CAWRTGSSSGNTIYF	TGTGCCTGGAGGACAGGGTCCAGCTCTGGAAACACCATATATTTT
TRBJ2-7	TRBV5-6	TRBD2	NA	CASSSAWGAGEQSEQYF	TGTGCCAGCAGCTCCGCCTGGGGAGCGGGAGAGCAGTCCGAGCAGTACTTC
TRBJ2-7	TRBV5-5	TRBD2	NA	CASSLTSGTLSYEQYF	TGTGCCAGCAGCTTAACTAGCGGGACCCTCTCCTACGAGCAGTACTTC
TRBJ2-1	TRBV27	TRBD2	NA	CASSFTSGNYNEQFF	TGTGCCAGCAGCTTCACTAGCGGAAATTACAATGAGCAGTTCTTC
TRBJ2-5	TRBV13	TRBD2	NA	CASSFSGRGDQETQYF	TGTGCCAGCAGCTTTAGCGGGAGAGGGGACCAGGAGACCCAGTACTTC
TRBJ1-4	TRBV28	NA	once	CASSLLEKLFF	TGTGCCAGCAGTTTACTTGAAAAACTGTTTTTT
TRBJ2-3	TRBV4-1	NA	NA	CASSHPMGRQPQYF	TGCGCCAGCAGCCATCCAATGGGCAGGCAGCCGCAGTATTTT
TRBJ2-1	TRBV6-4	NA	few	CASSDSGNYEQFF	TGTGCCAGCAGTGACTCGGGCAACTACGAGCAGTTCTTC
TRBJ2-7	TRBV6-1	NA	NA	CASSAGLAYEQYF	TGTGCCAGCAGTGCGGGACTGGCTTACGAGCAGTACTTC
TRBJ2-1	TRBV7-8	TRBD2	NA	CASSLASGRAGEQFF	TGTGCCAGCAGCTTAGCTAGCGGGAGGGCCGGGGAGCAGTTCTTC
TRBJ2-7	TRBV4-1	NA	NA	CASSHGEEWYEQYF	TGCGCCAGCAGCCATGGGGAGGAGTGGTACGAGCAGTACTTC
TRBJ2-1	TRBV5-1	NA	NA	CASSLNGPLNEQFF	TGCGCCAGCAGCCTCAACGGACCCCTCAATGAGCAGTTCTTC
TRBJ2-1	TRBV28	NA	NA	CASSPPRGPSYNEQFF	TGTGCCAGCAGCCCCCCCCGGGGCCCATCCTACAATGAGCAGTTCTTC
TRBJ2-4	TRBV6-5	TRBD1	NA	CARVDRGGAKNIQYF	TGTGCCAGGGTTGACAGGGGGGGGGCCAAAAACATTCAGTACTTC
TRBJ2-7	TRBV18	TRBD1	NA	CASSRGLGQDHEQYF	TGTGCCAGCTCACGGGGGCTGGGACAGGACCACGAGCAGTACTTC
TRBJ1-3	TRBV28	NA	NA	CASSSLIVSGNTIYF	TGTGCCAGCAGTAGCCTAATCGTCTCTGGAAACACCATATATTTT
TRBJ2-7	TRBV7-9	TRBD2	NA	CASSAARAGASGVSYEQYF	TGTGCCAGCAGTGCTGCTAGGGCAGGGGCTAGCGGGGTCTCCTACGAGCAGTACTTC
TRBJ2-1	TRBV11-2	NA	NA	CASSLTGPYNEQFF	TGTGCCAGCAGCCTGACGGGGCCCTACAATGAGCAGTTCTTC
TRBJ2-1	TRBV7-9	TRBD1	NA	CASSLVQGVNNEQFF	TGTGCCAGCAGCTTAGTGCAGGGGGTTAACAATGAGCAGTTCTTC
TRBJ2-1	TRBV5-1	NA	NA	CASSIEDSYNEQFF	TGCGCCAGCAGCATAGAGGACTCCTACAATGAGCAGTTCTTC
TRBJ1-5	TRBV13	TRBD1	NA	CASSLGGQGYSNQPQHF	TGTGCCAGCAGCTTAGGCGGACAGGGATACAGCAATCAGCCCCAGCATTTT
TRBJ2-7	TRBV5-4	NA	NA	CASSFGPPYEQYF	TGTGCCAGCAGCTTTGGGCCACCCTACGAGCAGTACTTC
TRBJ2-7	TRBV5-1	NA	NA	CASSFSANDREQYF	TGCGCCAGCAGCTTCTCCGCTAATGACCGCGAGCAGTACTTC
TRBJ1-1	TRBV10-1	NA	NA	CASTDRPNTEAFF	TGCGCCAGTACAGACAGGCCGAACACTGAAGCTTTCTTT
TRBJ2-7	TRBV5-8	NA	NA	CASSLDDSWDSYEQYF	TGTGCCAGCAGCTTGGATGATTCATGGGATTCCTACGAGCAGTACTTC
TRBJ1-5	TRBV7-9	NA	few	CASSQFAQAGNQPQHF	TGTGCCAGCAGCCAGTTCGCCCAAGCGGGCAATCAGCCCCAGCATTTT
TRBJ1-2	TRBV28	NA	NA	CASSALDSGLGAYGYTF	TGTGCCAGCAGTGCACTCGATTCGGGGTTGGGTGCCTATGGCTACACCTTC
TRBJ1-2	TRBV28	NA	NA	CASSLTVHLDGYTF	TGTGCCAGCAGTTTAACAGTGCATCTCGATGGCTACACCTTC
TRBJ2-5	TRBV5-4	TRBD1	NA	CASSWDSQETQYF	TGTGCCAGCAGCTGGGACAGTCAAGAGACCCAGTACTTC
TRBJ2-7	TRBV23-1	TRBD1	NA	CASSQLWAEIETGDAYEQYF	TGCGCCAGCAGTCAATTATGGGCAGAGATAGAGACAGGGGACGCCTACGAGCAGTACTTC
TRBJ1-4	TRBV7-9	NA	few	CASSSQTDNEKLFF	TGTGCCAGCAGCTCACAGACTGATAATGAAAAACTGTTTTTT
TRBJ1-1	TRBV19	NA	NA	CASSIYKNTEAFF	TGTGCCAGTAGTATTTATAAGAACACTGAAGCTTTCTTT
TRBJ2-2	TRBV30	NA	NA	CAWTGYTGELFF	TGTGCCTGGACAGGGTACACCGGGGAGCTGTTTTTT
TRBJ2-3	TRBV7-8	NA	NA	CASSLSGPAGGTDTQYF	TGTGCCAGCAGCTTATCAGGACCCGCAGGGGGCACAGATACGCAGTATTTT
TRBJ1-1	TRBV27	NA	NA	CASSLSAPRGTYTEAFF	TGTGCCAGCAGTTTATCAGCCCCCAGGGGTACGTACACTGAAGCTTTCTTT
TRBJ2-3	TRBV5-6	TRBD2	NA	CASSLAGPLTGRSTDTQYF	TGTGCCAGCAGCTTGGCGGGCCCACTAACCGGGAGGTCGACAGATACGCAGTATTTT
TRBJ2-3	TRBV9	TRBD2	NA	CASSLAGSTDTQYF	TGTGCCAGCAGCTTAGCGGGGAGCACAGATACGCAGTATTTT
TRBJ1-1	TRBV5-1	TRBD1	NA	CASSLAGTGQLVNTEAFF	TGCGCCAGCAGCTTGGCAGGGACAGGGCAGTTGGTGAACACTGAAGCTTTCTTT
TRBJ2-7	TRBV6-1	NA	NA	CASSEALGGPYEQYF	TGTGCCAGCAGTGAAGCGCTGGGGGGGCCCTACGAGCAGTACTTC
TRBJ2-5	TRBV19	NA	NA	CASSISGASFETQYF	TGTGCCAGTAGTATCTCGGGGGCGTCGTTTGAGACCCAGTACTTC
TRBJ2-7	TRBV27	TRBD1	NA	CASSLSTGSYEQYF	TGTGCCAGCAGTTTATCGACAGGGTCCTACGAGCAGTACTTC
TRBJ1-2	TRBV19	NA	NA	CASKLSYGYTF	TGTGCCAGTAAACTCAGCTATGGCTACACCTTC
TRBJ2-7	TRBV6-1	TRBD1	NA	CASSETGTAYEQYF	TGTGCCAGCAGTGAAACCGGGACAGCCTACGAGCAGTACTTC
TRBJ1-2	TRBV28	NA	NA	CASNIPGVGYTF	TGTGCCAGCAATATCCCAGGGGTTGGCTACACCTTC
TRBJ2-7	TRBV4-1	TRBD2	NA	CASSLTPSGRSYEQYF	TGCGCCAGCAGCCTTACCCCTAGCGGGAGATCGTACGAGCAGTACTTC
TRBJ2-3	TRBV5-1	TRBD1	NA	CASSPRQGSTDTQYF	TGCGCCAGCAGCCCTAGACAGGGAAGCACAGATACGCAGTATTTT
TRBJ2-5	TRBV7-3	TRBD1	few	CASSPGQHWETQYF	TGTGCCAGCAGCCCGGGACAGCATTGGGAGACCCAGTACTTC
TRBJ2-1	TRBV9	NA	NA	CASGASSTGLHEQFF	TGTGCCAGCGGCGCTAGCTCAACAGGGCTGCATGAGCAGTTCTTC
TRBJ2-1	TRBV4-2	NA	once	CASSQHRDGYNEQFF	TGTGCCAGCAGCCAACACCGGGACGGCTACAATGAGCAGTTCTTC
TRBJ1-4	TRBV5-1	NA	NA	CASSLLRFNEKLFF	TGCGCCAGCAGCTTGCTCCGGTTCAATGAAAAACTGTTTTTT